The clone carrying this TCR beta chain turned up a few times. The antigen is undetermined. The source of the sample is a study of cytomegalovirus exposure and HLA in healthy donors. It was with 60 Vbeta and 13 Jbeta primers that the PCR ran. Only in-frame clones appear in the TCRdb table, and some are missing; sequencing was by immunoSEQ multiplex PCR. Here the sample spans 130,000 or so clones, roughly 80% being singletons. The germline CDR1 and CDR2 sequences are MDHEN and SYDVKM. The CDR3 runs to 13 residues. V lost 4 bases, J lost 1 base, and 7 bases lay in between. Notes on the study in general: V- and J-gene trimming of TCR beta was linked (in a later analysis) to a missense DCLRE1C variant. Reports showed the classifier diagnosing cytomegalovirus status with high specificity and sensitivity.

The sequenced sample was PBMCs. The sequence came from a female donor in good health and CMV-seronegative. The gene calls are TRBV28 and TRBJ1-2; a possible D gene is TRBD1 (5 bases). CDR3 DNA sequence: TGTGCCAGCAGTTGGGGGGTTAACTATGGCTACACCTTC. It yields the protein CASSWGVNYGYTF.